Reported below is one T cell receptor beta chain. Its specificity is unknown. This record belongs to a study of shared clonotypes between healthy human individuals. Study information: Aged between 18 and 49, the donors were a couple of women and a few men. General study findings and limits: Among donors, the sharing of clonotypes was expected to be influenced by sequencing depth. Blood alone was sampled, and tissue repertoires likely differ.

For each subset, genomic DNA was distributed in equal portions over several immunoSEQ plates. Produced via immunoSEQ multiplex PCR; TCRdb's table is partial and in-frame only. The sample holds some 500,000 clones; around 79% are singletons and the top ten take more than 10%. This CDR3 contains 18 residues. V was pared by 1 base and J by 2 bases, with 4 bases of the junction left unmatched. Germline assignment: CDR1 SGDLS and CDR2 YYNGEE. Source material: PBMCs. The genes are TRBV9 and TRBJ2-1; 15 bases match TRBD2. The TCR was taken from a woman aged 40 to 55 in good health. Some clones in this sample may be carry-over from other donors' samples. Here the CDR3 reads CASSVSRTSGRAYNEQFF. Here the CDR3 DNA reads TGTGCCAGCAGCGTATCGAGGACTAGCGGGAGGGCCTACAATGAGCAGTTCTTC. Looking up the rest from reference TRBV9 and TRBJ2-1 gives the full variable domain: DSGVTQTPKHLITATGQRVTLRCSPRSGDLSVYWYQQSLDQGLQFLIQYYNGEERAKGNILERFSAQQFPDLHSELNLSSLELGDSALYFCASSVSRTSGRAYNEQFFGPGTRLTVL.